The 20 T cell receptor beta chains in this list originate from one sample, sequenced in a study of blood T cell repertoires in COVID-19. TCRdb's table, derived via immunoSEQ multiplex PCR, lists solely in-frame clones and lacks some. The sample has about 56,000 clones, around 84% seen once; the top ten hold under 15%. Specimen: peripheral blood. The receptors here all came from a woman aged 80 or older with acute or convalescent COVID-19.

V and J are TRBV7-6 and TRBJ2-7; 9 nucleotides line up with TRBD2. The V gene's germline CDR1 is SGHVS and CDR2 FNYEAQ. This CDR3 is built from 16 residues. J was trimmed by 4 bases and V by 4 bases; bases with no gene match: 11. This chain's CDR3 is CASSSSPSGVYYEQYF. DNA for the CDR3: TGTGCCAGCAGCTCAAGTCCTAGCGGGGTTTATTACGAGCAGTACTTC.

CDR3 loop: CASSAGTPQDSPLHF. CDR3 DNA sequence: TGCGCCAGCAGCGCTGGCACCCCTCAGGATTCACCCCTCCACTTT. The chain employs TRBV5-1 and TRBJ1-6, with D uncertain. In germline, CDR1 is SGHRS, CDR2 YFSETQ. V lost 4 bases to trimming and J lost 8 bases, with 16 bases between them. The CDR3 totals 15 residues.

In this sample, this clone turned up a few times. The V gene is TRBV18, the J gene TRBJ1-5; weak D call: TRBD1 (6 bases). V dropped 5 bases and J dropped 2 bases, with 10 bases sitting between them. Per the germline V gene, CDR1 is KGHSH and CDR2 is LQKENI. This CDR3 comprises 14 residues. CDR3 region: CASSTSGGNQPQHF. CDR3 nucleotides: TGTGCCAGCTCAACTTCAGGGGGCAATCAGCCCCAGCATTTT.

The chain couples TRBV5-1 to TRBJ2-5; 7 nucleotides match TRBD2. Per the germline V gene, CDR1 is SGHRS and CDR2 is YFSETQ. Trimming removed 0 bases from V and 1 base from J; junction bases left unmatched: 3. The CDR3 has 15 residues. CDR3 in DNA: TGCGCCAGCAGCTTGGCCGGGGGGAGCCAAGAGACCCAGTACTTC. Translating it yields CASSLAGGSQETQYF.

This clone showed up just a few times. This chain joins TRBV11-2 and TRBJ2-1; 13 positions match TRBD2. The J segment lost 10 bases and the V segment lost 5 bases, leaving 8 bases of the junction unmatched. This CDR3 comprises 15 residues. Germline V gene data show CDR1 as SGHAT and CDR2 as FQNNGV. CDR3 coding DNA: TGTGCCAGCAGCGAGGGGACTAGCGGGGCCCAAGAGCAGTTCTTC. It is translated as CASSEGTSGAQEQFF. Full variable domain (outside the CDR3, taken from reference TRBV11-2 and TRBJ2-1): EAGVAQSPRYKIIEKRQSVAFWCNPISGHATLYWYQQILGQGPKLLIQFQNNGVVDDSQLPKDRFSAERLKGVDSTLKIQPAKLEDSAVYLCASSEGTSGAQEQFFGPGTRLTVL.

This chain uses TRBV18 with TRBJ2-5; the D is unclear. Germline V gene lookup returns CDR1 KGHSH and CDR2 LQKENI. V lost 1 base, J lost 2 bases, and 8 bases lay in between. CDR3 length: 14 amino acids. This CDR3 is CASSPLSKQETQYF. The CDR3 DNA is TGTGCCAGCTCACCACTCTCTAAACAAGAGACCCAGTACTTC.

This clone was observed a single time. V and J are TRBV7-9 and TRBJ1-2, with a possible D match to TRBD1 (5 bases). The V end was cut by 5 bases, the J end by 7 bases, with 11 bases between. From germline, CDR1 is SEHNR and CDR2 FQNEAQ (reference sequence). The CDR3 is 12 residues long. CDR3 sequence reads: CASSLTVRGYTF. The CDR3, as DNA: TGTGCCAGCAGCCTGACAGTCCGTGGCTACACCTTC.

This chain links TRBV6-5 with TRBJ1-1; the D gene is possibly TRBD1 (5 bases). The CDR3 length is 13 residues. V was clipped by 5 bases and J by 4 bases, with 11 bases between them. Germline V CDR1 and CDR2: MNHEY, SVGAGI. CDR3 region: CASSPRGGTEAFF. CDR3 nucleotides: TGTGCCAGCAGTCCCCGGGGGGGCACTGAAGCTTTCTTT.

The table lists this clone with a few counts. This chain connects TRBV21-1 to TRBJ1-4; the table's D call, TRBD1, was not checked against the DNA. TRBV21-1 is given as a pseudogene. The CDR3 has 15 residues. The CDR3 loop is CASSKPRQVGEKLFF. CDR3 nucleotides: TGTGCCAGCAGCAAGCCTCGGCAGGTCGGCGAAAAACTGTTTTTT.

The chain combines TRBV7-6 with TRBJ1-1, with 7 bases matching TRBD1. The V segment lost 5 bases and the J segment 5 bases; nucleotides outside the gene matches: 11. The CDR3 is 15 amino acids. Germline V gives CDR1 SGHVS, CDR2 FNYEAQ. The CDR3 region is CASSLQGNLITEAFF. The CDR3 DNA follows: TGTGCCAGCAGCCTACAGGGGAACCTTATTACTGAAGCTTTCTTT.

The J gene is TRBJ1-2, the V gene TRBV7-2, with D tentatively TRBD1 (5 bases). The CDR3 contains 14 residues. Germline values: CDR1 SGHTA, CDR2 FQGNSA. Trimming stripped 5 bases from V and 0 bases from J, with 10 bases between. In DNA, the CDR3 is TGTGCCAGCAGCCCCGACAGCGCTAACTATGGCTACACCTTC. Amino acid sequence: CASSPDSANYGYTF.

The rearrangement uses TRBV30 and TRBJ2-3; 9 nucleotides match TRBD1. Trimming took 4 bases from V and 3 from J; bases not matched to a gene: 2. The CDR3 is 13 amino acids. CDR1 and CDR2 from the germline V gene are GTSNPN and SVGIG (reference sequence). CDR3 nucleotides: TGTGCCTGGAAGACAGGGGGGACAGATACGCAGTATTTT. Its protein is CAWKTGGTDTQYF.

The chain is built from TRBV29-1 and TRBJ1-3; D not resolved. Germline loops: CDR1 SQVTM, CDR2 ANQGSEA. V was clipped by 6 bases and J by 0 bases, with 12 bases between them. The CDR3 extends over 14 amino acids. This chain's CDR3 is CSVQAGSSGNTIYF. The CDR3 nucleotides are TGCAGCGTCCAGGCGGGGAGCTCTGGAAACACCATATATTTT. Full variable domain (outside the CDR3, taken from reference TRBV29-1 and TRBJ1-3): SAVISQKPSRDICQRGTSLTIQCQVDSQVTMMFWYRQQPGQSLTLIATANQGSEATYESGFVIDKFPISRPNLTFSTLTVSNMSPEDSSIYLCSVQAGSSGNTIYFGEGSWLTVV.

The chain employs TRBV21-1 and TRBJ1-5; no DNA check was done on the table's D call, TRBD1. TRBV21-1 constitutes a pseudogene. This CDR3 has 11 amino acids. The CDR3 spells CASSPDRPKHF. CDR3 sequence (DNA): TGTGCCAGCAGCCCGGACAGGCCGAAGCATTTT.

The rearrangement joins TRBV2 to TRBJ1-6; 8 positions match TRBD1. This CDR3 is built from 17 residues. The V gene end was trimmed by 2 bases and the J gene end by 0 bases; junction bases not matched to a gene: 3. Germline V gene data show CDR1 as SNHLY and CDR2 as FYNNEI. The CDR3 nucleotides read TGTGCCAGCAGTGAATATCAGGGGGCCTCCTATAATTCACCCCTCCACTTT. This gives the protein CASSEYQGASYNSPLHF.

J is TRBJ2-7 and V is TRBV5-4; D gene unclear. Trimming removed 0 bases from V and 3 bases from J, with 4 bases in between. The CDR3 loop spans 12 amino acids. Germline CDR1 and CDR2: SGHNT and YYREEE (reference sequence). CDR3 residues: CASSLGLYEQYF. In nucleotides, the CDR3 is TGTGCCAGCAGCTTGGGGCTCTACGAGCAGTACTTC.

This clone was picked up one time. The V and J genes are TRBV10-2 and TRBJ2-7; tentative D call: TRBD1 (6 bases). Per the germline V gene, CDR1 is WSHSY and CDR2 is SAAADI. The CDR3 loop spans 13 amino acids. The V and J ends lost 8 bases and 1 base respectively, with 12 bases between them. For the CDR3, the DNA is TGCGCCAGCCGATTGGGACAATCCTACGAGCAGTACTTC. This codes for CASRLGQSYEQYF.

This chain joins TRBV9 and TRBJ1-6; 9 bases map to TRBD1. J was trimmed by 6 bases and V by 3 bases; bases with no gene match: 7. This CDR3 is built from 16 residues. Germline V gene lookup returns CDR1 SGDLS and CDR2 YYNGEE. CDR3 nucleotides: TGTGCCAGCAGCGAACGGGACAGGGACCGTAATTCACCCCTCCACTTT. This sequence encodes CASSERDRDRNSPLHF.

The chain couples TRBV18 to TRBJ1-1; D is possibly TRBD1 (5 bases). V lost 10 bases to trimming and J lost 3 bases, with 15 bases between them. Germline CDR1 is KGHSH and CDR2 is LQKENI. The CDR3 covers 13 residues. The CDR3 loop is CATFSSGDTEAFF. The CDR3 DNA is TGTGCCACCTTCTCCTCGGGGGACACTGAAGCTTTCTTT.

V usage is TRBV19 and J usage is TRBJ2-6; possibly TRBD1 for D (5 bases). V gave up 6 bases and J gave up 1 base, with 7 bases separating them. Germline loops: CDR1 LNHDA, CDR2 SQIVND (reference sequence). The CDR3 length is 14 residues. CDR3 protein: CASRTGSGANVLTF. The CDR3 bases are TGTGCCAGTAGAACAGGTTCTGGGGCCAACGTCCTGACTTTC.